The rows below give T cell receptor beta chains drawn from one sample of a study of control samples from healthy donors and cancer patients. The data were produced by immunoSEQ multiplex PCR, yet TCRdb's version contains in-frame clones alone and is incomplete. The table includes around 100,000 clones, 90% to 95% detected once. The specimen sequenced was blood. The receptors were sampled from a woman in her late teens or twenties in good health. The CDR3 runs from the conserved cysteine through the conserved F or W. The D gene is left open where the match is weak. A clone size is listed for some rows: how often the clone was seen (once, few, many), or a class if it is expanded.

CDR3nt	CDR3aa	d_gene	j_gene	len	v_gene	abundance
TGTGCCAGCAGCGTAGTATCTAGTAGGAGGTTTCTTCGTGACACCGGGGAGCTGTTTTTT	CASSVVSSRRFLRDTGELFF	NA	TRBJ2-2	20	TRBV9	NA
TGTGCCAGCTCACCAACGGAAGGGGCCCAGCATTTT	CASSPTEGAQHF	NA	TRBJ1-5	12	TRBV18	NA
TGTGCCAGCTCAGATGCGGACAGATTTGGAAACACCATATATTTT	CASSDADRFGNTIYF	NA	TRBJ1-3	15	TRBV18	NA
TGTGCCAGCAGTTTGGTCCCACCCGAAGCTTTCTTT	CASSLVPPEAFF	NA	TRBJ1-1	12	TRBV12-3/TRBV12-4	NA
TGTGCCAGCAGCGTAGGCCCGGGGAGGGAAAAACTGTTTTTT	CASSVGPGREKLFF	NA	TRBJ1-4	14	TRBV9	NA
TGCGCCAGCAGTGAAAGGGGGAACACTGAAGCTTTCTTT	CASSERGNTEAFF	NA	TRBJ1-1	13	TRBV10-1	NA
TGTGCCAGTAGTACAGGGTCCCCCGGGGAGCTGTTTTTT	CASSTGSPGELFF	NA	TRBJ2-2	13	TRBV19	once
TGTGCCAGCAGTCGGACAGGTATGAATCAGCCCCAGCATTTT	CASSRTGMNQPQHF	TRBD1	TRBJ1-5	14	TRBV6-5	NA
TGTGCCAGTAGTATAAACCAAAGGAGGCAGAAAGCTTTCTTT	CASSINQRRQKAFF	NA	TRBJ1-1	14	TRBV19	NA
TGTGCCATCAGTGGGACTAGCGGGGGGGAAGATACGCAGTATTTT	CAISGTSGGEDTQYF	TRBD2	TRBJ2-3	15	TRBV10-3	NA
TGTGCCTGGAGTGTGGGACAGAGGGCCACTGAAGCTTTCTTT	CAWSVGQRATEAFF	TRBD1	TRBJ1-1	14	TRBV30	once
TGTGCCAGCAGCTTAGGGACAACGACTAATGAAAAACTGTTTTTT	CASSLGTTTNEKLFF	NA	TRBJ1-4	15	TRBV7-9	NA
TGTGCCAGCAGTTACCGGGGGACAGGGAGAGGCTACACCTTC	CASSYRGTGRGYTF	TRBD1	TRBJ1-2	14	TRBV6-5	NA
TGTGCCAGCAGCCCAGGGGGGGTTGCTCAGCCCCAGCATTTT	CASSPGGVAQPQHF	TRBD1	TRBJ1-5	14	TRBV11-2	NA
TGTGCCACCACCAAAGCGAGACGGGACACTGAAGCTTTCTTT	CATTKARRDTEAFF	NA	TRBJ1-1	14	TRBV19	NA
TGTGCCAGCAGCTTGGGTCCAGCGGTTAACACCGGGGAGCTGTTTTTT	CASSLGPAVNTGELFF	NA	TRBJ2-2	16	TRBV5-6	NA
TGTGCCAGCGTGACAGGGATTACTGAAGCTTTCTTT	CASVTGITEAFF	TRBD1	TRBJ1-1	12	TRBV28	NA
TGTGCCAGCAGCCCTACATCGGGGATAAGCACAGATACGCAGTATTTT	CASSPTSGISTDTQYF	NA	TRBJ2-3	16	TRBV7-6	NA
TGTGCCAGCAGCTTGGCAGGGTCCAGCTCTGGGGCCAACGTCCTGACTTTC	CASSLAGSSSGANVLTF	NA	TRBJ2-6	17	TRBV5-6	NA
TGCAGCGTTGAAGAGCGGGACAGGCTATCCTACGAGCAGTACTTC	CSVEERDRLSYEQYF	TRBD1	TRBJ2-7	15	TRBV29-1	NA
TGTGCCAGCAGTGAGTCTTCGACAGGAGCCTACGAGCAGTACTTC	CASSESSTGAYEQYF	NA	TRBJ2-7	15	TRBV25-1	NA
TGCGCCAGCAGCCGCGACAGGGGCAATGAGCAGTTCTTC	CASSRDRGNEQFF	TRBD1	TRBJ2-1	13	TRBV5-1	NA
TGCGCCAGCAGCGACCGGGACAGGGACTACGAGCAGTACTTC	CASSDRDRDYEQYF	TRBD1	TRBJ2-7	14	TRBV5-1	NA
TGTGCCAGCAGTGAACGGCGGGGTCCCACTGAAGCTTTCTTT	CASSERRGPTEAFF	NA	TRBJ1-1	14	TRBV2	NA
TGTGCCAGCAGCCACGGGGGTACTGGAAACACCATATATTTT	CASSHGGTGNTIYF	NA	TRBJ1-3	14	TRBV3-1/TRBV3-2	NA
TGTGCCAGCAGCACGTCTAGCGGAAGCTCCTACGAGCAGTACTTC	CASSTSSGSSYEQYF	TRBD2	TRBJ2-7	15	TRBV7-2	NA
TGTGCCAGCAGTTCTAAGGGGAACAGGGCCCATCAGCCCCAGCATTTT	CASSSKGNRAHQPQHF	NA	TRBJ1-5	16	TRBV27	NA
TGTGCCTGGAGTGTGAGGGGGGTGTCCTACAATGAGCAGTTCTTC	CAWSVRGVSYNEQFF	NA	TRBJ2-1	15	TRBV30	NA
TGTGCCAGCAGTTACACCGGGGAACCGAATCAGCCCCAGCATTTT	CASSYTGEPNQPQHF	NA	TRBJ1-5	15	TRBV6-5	NA
TGTGCCAGCTGTTGGTTCCACTATAATTCACCCCTCCACTTT	CASCWFHYNSPLHF	NA	TRBJ1-6	14	TRBV6-2/TRBV6-3	NA
TGTGCCTCAAAGTTGAACTGGGGACAGGGAAACGACGAGCAGTACTTC	CASKLNWGQGNDEQYF	TRBD1	TRBJ2-7	16	TRBV2	NA
TGTGCCAGCAGTTACGAGGCGGAATATAACTATGGCTACACCTTC	CASSYEAEYNYGYTF	NA	TRBJ1-2	15	TRBV6-2/TRBV6-3	NA
TGTGCCAGCAGCCGGTACTCAGGGCGGCCACGCAATGAGCAGTTCTTC	CASSRYSGRPRNEQFF	NA	TRBJ2-1	16	TRBV7-2	NA
TGTGCCAGCAGTTACGCTTCCGGGACACTCAAGCTCGAGCAGTACTTC	CASSYASGTLKLEQYF	NA	TRBJ2-7	16	TRBV6-5	NA
TGTGCCTGGAGTTTGGGGCAGGGAAGGAATCAGCCCCAGCATTTT	CAWSLGQGRNQPQHF	NA	TRBJ1-5	15	TRBV30	NA
TGTGCCACCAGCGACCCGCGGGTTAGTGAAGCTTTCTTT	CATSDPRVSEAFF	NA	TRBJ1-1	13	TRBV15	NA
TGTGCCAGCAGCTTGGGGGACAGGGTAGATTCACCCCTCCACTTT	CASSLGDRVDSPLHF	TRBD1	TRBJ1-6	15	TRBV5-4	NA
TGTGCCAGCAGTTTCCCTGGAGGACTCGGCAATCAGCCCCAGCATTTT	CASSFPGGLGNQPQHF	NA	TRBJ1-5	16	TRBV28	NA
TGTGCCAGCAGCCAAAGTAGGGGGCCTCACTACGAGCAGTACTTC	CASSQSRGPHYEQYF	TRBD1	TRBJ2-7	15	TRBV7-2	medium-sized
TGTGCCAGTAGTCACAGACTAGCGGGGTCCCCGACCTACGAGCAGTACTTC	CASSHRLAGSPTYEQYF	TRBD2	TRBJ2-7	17	TRBV19	NA
TGCGCCAGCAGCATCCGACGCGGCCGGGGGGTTCAAGAGACCCAGTACTTC	CASSIRRGRGVQETQYF	TRBD2	TRBJ2-5	17	TRBV5-1	NA
TGTGCCAGCAGTCTGACCGGGACAGGGGGAGGCGAGCAGTACTTC	CASSLTGTGGGEQYF	TRBD1	TRBJ2-7	15	TRBV6-6	NA
TGTGCCAGCAGCGATTACGTATCGGAGGGGAGGTGGGAAGCTTTCTTT	CASSDYVSEGRWEAFF	NA	TRBJ1-1	16	TRBV3-1/TRBV3-2	few
TGTGCCAGCACCGTCGTGGGGCAAGGGAACACTGAAGCTTTCTTT	CASTVVGQGNTEAFF	NA	TRBJ1-1	15	TRBV4-2	NA
TGTGCCAGCAGCTCCAGGAACAGCTATAGCAATCAGCCCCAGCATTTT	CASSSRNSYSNQPQHF	NA	TRBJ1-5	16	TRBV5-6	NA
TGTGCCAGCACCTTAACAGGTGGCTATGGCTACACCTTC	CASTLTGGYGYTF	NA	TRBJ1-2	13	TRBV2	NA
TGTGCCAGCAGCTCGCCCGGGACGGCCTCTGGGGCCAACGTCCTGACTTTC	CASSSPGTASGANVLTF	NA	TRBJ2-6	17	TRBV5-4	once
TGTGCCAGCACCCGTTTACGGGGGGGCATTGGTGAGCAGTTCTTC	CASTRLRGGIGEQFF	TRBD2	TRBJ2-1	15	TRBV6-5	NA
TGTGCCAGCAGCTTAGACGGGACCGTCCCCGGGGAGCTGTTTTTT	CASSLDGTVPGELFF	NA	TRBJ2-2	15	TRBV7-3	NA
TGTGCCAGCAGCGTAGAAACAGGAGGTGGAAACACCATATATTTT	CASSVETGGGNTIYF	NA	TRBJ1-3	15	TRBV9	NA
TGTGCCAGCAGTTTATCTTGGCCCCTCGGGACCCAGTACTTC	CASSLSWPLGTQYF	NA	TRBJ2-5	14	TRBV27	once
TGTGCCAGCAGCTTAGGGGGGGATTCGGGTGGCTACACCTTC	CASSLGGDSGGYTF	NA	TRBJ1-2	14	TRBV7-8	NA
TGTGCCGGAAGGGAACAGAGGAACACTGAAGCTTTCTTT	CAGREQRNTEAFF	NA	TRBJ1-1	13	TRBV10-3	NA
TGCGCCAGCAGCCTGAGACAGGGGACTGGGGCCAACGTCCTGACTTTC	CASSLRQGTGANVLTF	TRBD1	TRBJ2-6	16	TRBV5-1	NA
TGTGCCAGCAGCTACAGGGGGAATGAGCAGTTCTTC	CASSYRGNEQFF	TRBD1	TRBJ2-1	12	TRBV2	NA
TGTGCCAGCAGCTTATTTGGGGACGAGCAGTACTTC	CASSLFGDEQYF	NA	TRBJ2-7	12	TRBV7-9	NA
TGTGCCAGCAGCTCGAAGACCCAGTACTTC	CASSSKTQYF	NA	TRBJ2-5	10	TRBV11-2	NA